This TCR beta chain was documented in a study of blood T cell repertoires in COVID-19. The data were produced by immunoSEQ multiplex PCR, yet TCRdb's version contains in-frame clones alone and is incomplete. The sample yields fewer than 200,000 clones, about 89% seen once. V dropped 10 bases and J dropped 11 bases, with 17 bases sitting between them. The germline V gene encodes CDR1 MNHEY and CDR2 SVGAGI. The CDR3 has 11 residues. The sample consisted of peripheral blood. The genes are TRBV6-5 and TRBJ1-1; D is possibly TRBD1 (5 bases). The clonotype was recovered from a young man who had recovered from COVID-19. CDR3 nucleotides: TGTGCCACCAGCGCAGGGTGGGGCGCTTTCTTT. Translation: CATSAGWGAFF.